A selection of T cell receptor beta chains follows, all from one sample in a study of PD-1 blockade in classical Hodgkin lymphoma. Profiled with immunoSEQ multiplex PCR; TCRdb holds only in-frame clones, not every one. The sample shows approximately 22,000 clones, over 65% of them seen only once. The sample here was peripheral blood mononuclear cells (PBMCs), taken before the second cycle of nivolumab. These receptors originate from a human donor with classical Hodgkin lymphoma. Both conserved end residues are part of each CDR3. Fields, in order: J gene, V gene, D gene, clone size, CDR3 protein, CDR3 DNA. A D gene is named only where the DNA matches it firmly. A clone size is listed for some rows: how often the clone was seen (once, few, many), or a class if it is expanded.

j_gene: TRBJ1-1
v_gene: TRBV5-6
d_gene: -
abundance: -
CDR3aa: CASLAGISSLLPNTEAFF
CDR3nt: TGTGCCAGCTTGGCAGGGATATCGAGTCTGCTTCCGAACACTGAAGCTTTCTTT

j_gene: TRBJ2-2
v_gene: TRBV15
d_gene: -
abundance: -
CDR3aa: CATSRGGVDTGELFF
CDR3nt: TGTGCCACCAGCAGAGGAGGGGTCGACACCGGGGAGCTGTTTTTT

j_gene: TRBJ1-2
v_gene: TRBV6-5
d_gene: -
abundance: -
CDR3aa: CASSSTAMGNYGYTF
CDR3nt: TGTGCCAGCAGCTCGACGGCGATGGGAAACTATGGCTACACCTTC

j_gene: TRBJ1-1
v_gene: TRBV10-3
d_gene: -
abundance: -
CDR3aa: CAISESGRTNTEAFF
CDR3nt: TGTGCCATCAGTGAGTCGGGTCGGACGAACACTGAAGCTTTCTTT

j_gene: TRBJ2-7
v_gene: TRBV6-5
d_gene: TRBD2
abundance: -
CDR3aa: CASSYSSGSSYEQYF
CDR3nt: TGTGCCAGCAGTTACTCTAGCGGGAGCTCCTACGAGCAGTACTTC

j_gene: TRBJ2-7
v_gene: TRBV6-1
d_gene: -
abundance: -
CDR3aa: CASSELGTWDF
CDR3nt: TGTGCCAGCAGTGAGTTGGGGACCTGGGACTTC

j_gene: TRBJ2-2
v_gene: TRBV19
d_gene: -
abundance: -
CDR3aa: CASSIQKDTGELFF
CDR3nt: TGTGCCAGTAGCATACAGAAGGACACCGGGGAGCTGTTTTTT

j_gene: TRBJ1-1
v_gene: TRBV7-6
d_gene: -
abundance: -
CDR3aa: CASSLGEGRNTEAFF
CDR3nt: TGTGCCAGCAGCCTAGGTGAGGGGCGCAACACTGAAGCTTTCTTT

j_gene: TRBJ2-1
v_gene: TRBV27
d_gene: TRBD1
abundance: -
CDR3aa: CASSLKRTGVHNEQFF
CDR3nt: TGTGCCAGCAGTTTGAAGAGGACAGGGGTTCACAATGAGCAGTTCTTC

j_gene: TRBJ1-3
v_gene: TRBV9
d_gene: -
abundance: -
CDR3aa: CASSVGVGGKYSGNTIYF
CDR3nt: TGTGCCAGCAGCGTTGGAGTGGGGGGGAAATACTCTGGAAACACCATATATTTT

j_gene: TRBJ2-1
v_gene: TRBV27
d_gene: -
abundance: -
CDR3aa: CASSTREKLSEQFF
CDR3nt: TGTGCCAGCTCCACTAGGGAAAAATTGAGCGAGCAGTTCTTC

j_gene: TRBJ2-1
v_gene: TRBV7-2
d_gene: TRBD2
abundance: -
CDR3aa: CASSPSGGSIAEQFF
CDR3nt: TGTGCCAGCAGCCCTAGCGGGGGGTCGATCGCTGAGCAGTTCTTC

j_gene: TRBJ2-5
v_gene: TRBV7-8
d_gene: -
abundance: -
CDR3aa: CASSLRYSETQYF
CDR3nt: TGTGCCAGCAGCTTAAGGTATTCGGAGACCCAGTACTTC

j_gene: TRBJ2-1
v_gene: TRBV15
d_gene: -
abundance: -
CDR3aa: CATSGGDGGFDNEQFF
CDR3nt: TGTGCCACCAGCGGAGGGGACGGGGGTTTCGACAATGAGCAGTTCTTC

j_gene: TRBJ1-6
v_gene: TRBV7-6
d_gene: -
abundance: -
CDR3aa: CASSLAPGGSPLHF
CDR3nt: TGTGCCAGCAGCCTTGCACCGGGGGGTTCACCCCTCCACTTT

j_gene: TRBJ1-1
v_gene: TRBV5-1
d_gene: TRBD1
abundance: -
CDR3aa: CASSQTGGDTEAFF
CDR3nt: TGCGCCAGCAGCCAAACAGGGGGCGACACTGAAGCTTTCTTT

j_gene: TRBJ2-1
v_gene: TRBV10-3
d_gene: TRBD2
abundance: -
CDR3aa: CAISGKAGGLNEQFF
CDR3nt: TGTGCCATCAGTGGAAAAGCGGGAGGACTCAATGAGCAGTTCTTC

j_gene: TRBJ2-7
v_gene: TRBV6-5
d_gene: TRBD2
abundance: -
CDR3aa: CASSYSGGFSSYEQYF
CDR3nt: TGTGCCAGCAGTTACTCGGGGGGGTTCTCCTCCTACGAGCAGTACTTC

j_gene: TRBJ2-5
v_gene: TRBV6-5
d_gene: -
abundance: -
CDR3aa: CASSYRGLGETQYF
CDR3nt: TGTGCCAGCAGTTACCGGGGACTCGGCGAGACCCAGTACTTC

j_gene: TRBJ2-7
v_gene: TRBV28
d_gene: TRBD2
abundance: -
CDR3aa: CASSPLAEPYEQYF
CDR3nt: TGTGCCAGCAGTCCTCTAGCGGAACCCTACGAGCAGTACTTC

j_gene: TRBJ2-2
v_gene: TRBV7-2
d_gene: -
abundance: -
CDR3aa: CASSLWGELFF
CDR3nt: TGTGCCAGCAGCTTGTGGGGGGAGCTGTTTTTT

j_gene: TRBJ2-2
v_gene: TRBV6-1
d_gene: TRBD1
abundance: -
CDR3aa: CASTGQGYTGELFF
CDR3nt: TGTGCCAGCACGGGACAGGGGTACACCGGGGAGCTGTTTTTT

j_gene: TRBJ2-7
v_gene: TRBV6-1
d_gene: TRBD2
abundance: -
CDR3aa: CASRALAGGAYEQYF
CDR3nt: TGTGCCAGCAGAGCTTTAGCGGGAGGTGCCTACGAGCAGTACTTC

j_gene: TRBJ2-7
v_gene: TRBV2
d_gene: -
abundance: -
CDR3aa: CASRRDFPPAYF
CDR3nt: TGTGCCAGCAGGAGGGACTTTCCTCCAGCGTACTTC

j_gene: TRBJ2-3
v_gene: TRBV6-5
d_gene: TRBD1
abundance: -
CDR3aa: CASSSYPTGQGDTQYF
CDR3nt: TGTGCCAGCAGTTCCTACCCGACAGGGCAAGGAGATACGCAGTATTTT

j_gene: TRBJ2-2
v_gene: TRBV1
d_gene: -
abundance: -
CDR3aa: CTSSRQTGAGELFF
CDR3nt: TGCACCAGCAGCCGCCAGACGGGGGCCGGGGAGCTGTTTTTT

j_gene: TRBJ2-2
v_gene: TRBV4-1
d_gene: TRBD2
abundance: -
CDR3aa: CASSQMASGTGELFF
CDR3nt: TGCGCCAGCAGCCAAATGGCTAGCGGAACCGGGGAGCTGTTTTTT

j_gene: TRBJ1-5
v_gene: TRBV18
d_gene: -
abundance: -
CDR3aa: CASSPGIAGEPQHF
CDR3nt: TGTGCCAGCTCACCCGGAATCGCTGGGGAGCCCCAGCATTTT

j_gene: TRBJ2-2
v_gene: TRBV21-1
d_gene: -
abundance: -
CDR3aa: CASRAGTPSGGELFF
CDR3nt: TGTGCCAGCAGGGCCGGGACCCCCTCGGGCGGGGAGCTGTTTTTT

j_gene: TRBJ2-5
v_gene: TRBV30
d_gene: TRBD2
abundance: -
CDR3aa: CAWSVAGLALQETQYF
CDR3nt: TGTGCCTGGAGTGTAGCTGGACTAGCGCTCCAAGAGACCCAGTACTTC

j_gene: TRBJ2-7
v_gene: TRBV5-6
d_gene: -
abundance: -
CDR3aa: CASSSYYEQYF
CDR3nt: TGTGCCAGCAGCTCCTACTACGAGCAGTACTTC

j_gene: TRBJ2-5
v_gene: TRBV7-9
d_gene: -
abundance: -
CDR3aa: CASSLADGQETQYF
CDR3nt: TGTGCCAGCAGCTTAGCGGACGGTCAAGAGACCCAGTACTTC

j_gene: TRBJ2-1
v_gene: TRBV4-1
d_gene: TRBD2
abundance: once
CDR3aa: CASSQGLAGGKVGYNEQFF
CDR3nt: TGCGCCAGCAGCCAAGGACTAGCGGGAGGAAAGGTTGGGTACAATGAGCAGTTCTTC

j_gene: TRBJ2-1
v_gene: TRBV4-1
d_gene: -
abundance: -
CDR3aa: CASSQNPAKEFSNEQFF
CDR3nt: TGCGCCAGCAGCCAAAACCCTGCAAAAGAGTTTAGCAATGAGCAGTTCTTC

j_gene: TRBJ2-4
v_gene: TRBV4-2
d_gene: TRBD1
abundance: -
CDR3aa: CASSEQQGAKNIQYF
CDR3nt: TGTGCCAGCAGCGAACAACAGGGGGCCAAAAACATTCAGTACTTC

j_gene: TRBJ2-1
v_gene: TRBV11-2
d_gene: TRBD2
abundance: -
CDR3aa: CASSLLASGSLSEQFF
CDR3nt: TGTGCCAGCAGCTTATTGGCTAGCGGGAGCCTGAGTGAGCAGTTCTTC

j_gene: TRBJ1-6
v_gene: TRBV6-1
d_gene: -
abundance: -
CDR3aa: CASSAGTPANSPLHF
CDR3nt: TGTGCCAGCAGTGCTGGGACGCCCGCTAATTCACCCCTCCACTTT